These 25 T cell receptor beta chains were sequenced from one sample in a study of CD8 T cells in ankylosing spondylitis. TCRdb used MiXCR to reprocess the 5' RACE reads, holding one entry per CDR3 protein. Here the sample spans approximately 300,000 distinct CDR3 sequences, around 18% being singletons. Sequenced: blood, either unsorted or a sorted T cell fraction (not recorded which). Receptors originate from a male donor with ankylosing spondylitis or in good health (not recorded which).

Only a few counts were recorded for this clonotype. The genes are TRBV20-1 and TRBJ2-1; D possibly corresponds to TRBD2 (5 bases). This CDR3 contains 13 residues. With 2 bases removed from V and 5 bases from J, the gap between germline ends came to 10 bases. CDR1 and CDR2 from the germline V gene are DFQATT and SNEGSKA (reference sequence). CDR3 in amino acids: CSARRLADNEQFF. The CDR3 DNA follows: TGCAGTGCTAGACGTCTAGCCGACAATGAGCAGTTCTTC.

The chain recombines TRBV5-1 with TRBJ2-4, with D perhaps matching TRBD2 (5 bases). In germline, CDR1 is SGHRS, CDR2 YFSETQ. The CDR3 extends over 15 amino acids. The germline V and J ends were trimmed by 0 bases and 1 base, with 8 bases remaining between them. The CDR3 DNA sequence: TGCGCCAGCAGCTTGGTTGGGGAGGCCAAAAACATTCAGTACTTC. It specifies CASSLVGEAKNIQYF.

The rearrangement links TRBV9 to TRBJ1-1; no clear D. The CDR3 is 13 residues long. The ends were cut back, 5 bases at V and 1 base at J, with 9 bases in the middle. Germline V gene data show CDR1 as SGDLS and CDR2 as YYNGEE. The CDR3 here is CASSTGPNTEAFF. The CDR3 DNA reads as TGTGCCAGCAGTACTGGACCGAACACTGAAGCTTTCTTT.

This clonotype was found a few times. The gene calls are TRBV5-1 and TRBJ2-1; 7 bases align to TRBD1. The germline V gene encodes CDR1 SGHRS and CDR2 YFSETQ. V was pared by 0 bases and J by 1 base, with 4 bases of the junction left unmatched. The CDR3 is 16 residues long. The CDR3 coding sequence is TGCGCCAGCAGCTTGGAGACAGGGCGGTCCTACAATGAGCAGTTCTTC. The encoded protein is CASSLETGRSYNEQFF.

The chain couples TRBV20-1 to TRBJ1-1; 12 nucleotides agree with TRBD1. Unmatched junction bases numbered 12, after V lost 5 bases and J lost 2 bases. The length of the CDR3 is 17 residues. The V gene's germline CDR1 is DFQATT and CDR2 SNEGSKA (reference sequence). This chain's CDR3 is CSARRMGQGASNTEAFF. DNA of the CDR3: TGCAGTGCTCGACGAATGGGACAGGGGGCTTCCAACACTGAAGCTTTCTTT.

The gene calls are TRBV18 and TRBJ2-1; tentative D call: TRBD2 (7 bases). V dropped 1 base and J dropped 7 bases, with 14 bases sitting between them. The germline CDR1 and CDR2 sequences are KGHSH and LQKENI. The CDR3 is 15 residues long. The CDR3 DNA sequence: TGTGCCAGCTCACCACTAAGAGGGAGGGGGAATGAGCAGTTCTTC. Translation: CASSPLRGRGNEQFF.

This clonotype was counted a few times. This sequence joins TRBV5-1 and TRBJ2-2, with TRBD2 matching 8 bases. Losses at the gene ends were 4 bases for V and 3 bases for J; bases not matched to a gene: 5. The CDR3 runs to 15 residues. Germline V lookup: CDR1 SGHRS, CDR2 YFSETQ. The CDR3 here is CASSLTSAYTGELFF. CDR3 sequence (DNA): TGCGCCAGCAGCCTGACTAGCGCCTACACCGGGGAGCTGTTTTTT.

This clonotype showed up many times. V and J are TRBV3-1 and TRBJ2-3; 10 positions agree with TRBD2. This CDR3 has 17 residues. Trimming took 0 bases from V and 4 from J; bases not matched to a gene: 7. Germline loops: CDR1 LGHDT, CDR2 YNNKEL (reference sequence). The CDR3: CASSQEVLAGVADTQYF. Written as DNA, the CDR3 is TGTGCCAGCAGCCAAGAAGTCCTAGCGGGGGTGGCAGATACGCAGTATTTT.

This clonotype was seen more than once but under ten times. V and J are TRBV12-3 or TRBV12-4 and TRBJ1-6; maybe TRBD1 (5 bases). The CDR3 extends over 13 amino acids. Between the trimmed V and J ends, which lost 7 bases and 12 bases, there was a span of 16 bases. In nucleotides, the CDR3 is TGTGCCAGCACCCCGGGGGGGTATGGACCCCTCCACTTT. It yields the protein CASTPGGYGPLHF.

The chain employs TRBV10-3 and TRBJ2-2; 8 bases map to TRBD1. V dropped 0 bases and J dropped 5; count of bases not matched to a gene: 8. Germline CDR1 ENHRY, CDR2 SYGVKD. The CDR3 extends over 17 amino acids. CDR3 sequence: CAISESVRTGRTGELFF. For the CDR3, the DNA is TGTGCCATCAGTGAGTCAGTTCGGACAGGGAGAACCGGGGAGCTGTTTTTT.

This clonotype was seen more than once but under ten times. The chain employs TRBV20-1 and TRBJ2-3; no clear D gene. V gave up 2 bases and J gave up 2 bases, with 14 bases separating them. The CDR3 is made up of 15 amino acids. Per germline, CDR1 DFQATT and CDR2 SNEGSKA (reference sequence). The chain's CDR3 is CSARPTVGYTDTQYF. CDR3 sequence (DNA): TGCAGTGCTAGACCGACCGTTGGGTACACAGATACGCAGTATTTT.

The chain couples TRBV20-1 to TRBJ2-1, with 9 bases lining up with TRBD1. Losses at the gene ends were 5 bases for V and 7 bases for J; bases not matched to a gene: 9. Germline CDR1 and CDR2: DFQATT and SNEGSKA (reference sequence). The CDR3 consists of 14 residues. The CDR3 nucleotides read TGCAGTGCTCCCTGGGGACAGGGTAAGAATGAGCAGTTCTTC. Translated, it gives CSAPWGQGKNEQFF.

This clonotype was seen a few times. Here the CDR3 DNA reads TGTGCCAGCAGTTTAGCGGGAAGGGATTACAATGAGCAGTTCTTC. Translation gives CASSLAGRDYNEQFF. The gene calls are TRBV12-3 or TRBV12-4 and TRBJ2-1; D unclear. V was trimmed by 0 bases and J by 4 bases, leaving 10 bases between them. This CDR3 is 15 amino acids long.

This clonotype was detected only a few times. The CDR3 region has the DNA TGCGCCAGCAGCTTGACTTTTGGGGGCTACACCTTC. Translation: CASSLTFGGYTF. This sequence joins TRBV5-1 and TRBJ1-2; D remains ambiguous. The germline CDR1 and CDR2 sequences are SGHRS and YFSETQ. V was pared by 1 base and J by 8 bases, with 9 bases between. CDR3 length: 12 residues. Supplemented by reference TRBV5-1 and TRBJ1-2, the full variable domain reads KAGVTQTPRYLIKTRGQQVTLSCSPISGHRSVSWYQQTPGQGLQFLFEYFSETQRNKGNFPGRFSGRQFSNSRSEMNVSTLELGDSALYLCASSLTFGGYTFGSGTRLTVV.

This clonotype was seen ten or more times. The genes are TRBV20-1 and TRBJ1-4, with TRBD1 identical over 9 bases. Germline V gene data show CDR1 as DFQATT and CDR2 as SNEGSKA (reference sequence). CDR3 length: 13 residues. The junction had 7 bases not matched to a gene; V was cut back by 6 bases and J by 8 bases. For the CDR3, the DNA is TGCAGTGCCAAACAGGGGGCGACGGAAAAACTGTTTTTT. Amino acid sequence: CSAKQGATEKLFF.

Only a few counts were recorded for this clonotype. The rearrangement links TRBV20-1 to TRBJ1-1, with D perhaps matching TRBD1 (6 bases). The CDR3 runs to 15 residues. CDR1 and CDR2 (germline): DFQATT, SNEGSKA (reference sequence). Trimming shortened V by 3 bases and J by 0 bases, and 14 bases separated the two germline ends. The CDR3 bases are TGCAGTGCTAGGGATTTCAGGGGAATGAACACTGAAGCTTTCTTT. This sequence encodes CSARDFRGMNTEAFF.

This clonotype was seen only a few times. The chain is built from TRBV29-1 and TRBJ2-3; the match to TRBD1 covers 7 bases. The CDR3 length is 14 residues. Germline V CDR1 and CDR2: SQVTM, ANQGSEA. The J segment lost 2 bases and the V segment lost 4 bases, leaving 6 bases of the junction unmatched. The CDR3 coding sequence is TGCAGCGTTGCCGACAGGGCCCACACAGATACGCAGTATTTT. This translates into CSVADRAHTDTQYF.

This clonotype was seen only a few times. The chain combines TRBV12-3 or TRBV12-4 with TRBJ1-1; D not certain. V shed 3 bases and J shed 1 base, with 6 bases lying between them. CDR3 size: 13 residues. The CDR3: CASSFARNTEAFF. The CDR3 nucleotides read TGTGCCAGCAGTTTCGCGAGGAACACTGAAGCTTTCTTT.

This clonotype was detected only a few times. The chain employs TRBV5-1 and TRBJ1-1; 7 nucleotides align to TRBD1. The V segment lost 6 bases and the J segment 3 bases; nucleotides outside the gene matches: 8. CDR3 length equals 14 residues. The V gene's germline CDR1 is SGHRS and CDR2 YFSETQ. Written as DNA, the CDR3 is TGCGCCAGCAACCCCGGGACAGAGTACACTGAAGCTTTCTTT. As protein: CASNPGTEYTEAFF.

The chain carries TRBV10-3 and TRBJ2-2; D might be TRBD1 (6 bases). The germline V gene has CDR1 ENHRY and CDR2 SYGVKD. The CDR3 sequence is 12 residues long. Trimming removed 6 bases at V and 6 bases at J, with 8 bases between. The CDR3 is CAIRQGPGELFF. The CDR3 bases are TGTGCCATCAGACAGGGTCCCGGGGAGCTGTTTTTT.

This clonotype was observed a handful of times. The chain uses TRBV3-1 and TRBJ2-1; D gene unclear. This CDR3 is built from 14 residues. Trimming pared 1 base from V and 1 base from J, leaving 5 bases between. Per germline, CDR1 LGHDT and CDR2 YNNKEL (reference sequence). CDR3 nucleotides: TGTGCCAGCAGCCAAGGGATTTCCTACAATGAGCAGTTCTTC. Translated: CASSQGISYNEQFF.

The chain uses TRBV30 and TRBJ2-7; 7 positions match TRBD2. The length of the CDR3 is 13 residues. Germline V lookup: CDR1 GTSNPN, CDR2 SVGIG (reference sequence). Losses at the gene ends were 1 base for V and 4 bases for J; bases not matched to a gene: 4. CDR3 in amino acids: CAWSAREVYEQYV. As DNA, the CDR3 is TGTGCCTGGAGTGCCCGGGAGGTGTACGAGCAGTACGTC.

In this sample, this clonotype turned up a few times. The chain links TRBV28 to TRBJ2-5; tentatively, D is TRBD1 (6 bases). Between the trimmed V and J ends, which lost 4 bases and 1 base, there was a span of 25 bases. The germline V gene has CDR1 MDHEN and CDR2 SYDVKM. The CDR3 extends over 19 amino acids. The CDR3 protein is CASSYQFLQGIGPQETQYF. CDR3 DNA: TGTGCCAGCAGTTACCAATTTCTACAGGGAATTGGACCCCAAGAGACCCAGTACTTC. The variable domain in full, with the rest retrieved from reference TRBV28 and TRBJ2-5, is DVKVTQSSRYLVKRTGEKVFLECVQDMDHENMFWYRQDPGLGLRLIYFSYDVKMKEKGDIPEGYSVSREKKERFSLILESASTNQTSMYLCASSYQFLQGIGPQETQYFGPGTRLLVL.

This clonotype was found many times. The gene calls are TRBV10-2 and TRBJ1-5; D gene uncertain. V shed 2 bases and J shed 5 bases, with 7 bases lying between them. There are 13 residues in the CDR3. From germline, CDR1 is WSHSY and CDR2 SAAADI. The CDR3 coding sequence is TGCGCCAGCAGTGAGGCCGGCTATCAGCCCCAGCATTTT. Protein: CASSEAGYQPQHF.

This clonotype was picked up a small number of times. The V and J genes are TRBV5-1 and TRBJ2-1, with D uncertain. The CDR3 consists of 13 residues. Germline assignment: CDR1 SGHRS and CDR2 YFSETQ. The V end lost 0 bases, the J end lost 3 bases, and 4 bases lay between the germline ends. The CDR3 coding sequence is TGCGCCAGCAGCTTGGGTTTCTACAATGAGCAGTTCTTC. As protein: CASSLGFYNEQFF. Full variable domain (rest looked up from reference TRBV5-1 and TRBJ2-1): KAGVTQTPRYLIKTRGQQVTLSCSPISGHRSVSWYQQTPGQGLQFLFEYFSETQRNKGNFPGRFSGRQFSNSRSEMNVSTLELGDSALYLCASSLGFYNEQFFGPGTRLTVL.